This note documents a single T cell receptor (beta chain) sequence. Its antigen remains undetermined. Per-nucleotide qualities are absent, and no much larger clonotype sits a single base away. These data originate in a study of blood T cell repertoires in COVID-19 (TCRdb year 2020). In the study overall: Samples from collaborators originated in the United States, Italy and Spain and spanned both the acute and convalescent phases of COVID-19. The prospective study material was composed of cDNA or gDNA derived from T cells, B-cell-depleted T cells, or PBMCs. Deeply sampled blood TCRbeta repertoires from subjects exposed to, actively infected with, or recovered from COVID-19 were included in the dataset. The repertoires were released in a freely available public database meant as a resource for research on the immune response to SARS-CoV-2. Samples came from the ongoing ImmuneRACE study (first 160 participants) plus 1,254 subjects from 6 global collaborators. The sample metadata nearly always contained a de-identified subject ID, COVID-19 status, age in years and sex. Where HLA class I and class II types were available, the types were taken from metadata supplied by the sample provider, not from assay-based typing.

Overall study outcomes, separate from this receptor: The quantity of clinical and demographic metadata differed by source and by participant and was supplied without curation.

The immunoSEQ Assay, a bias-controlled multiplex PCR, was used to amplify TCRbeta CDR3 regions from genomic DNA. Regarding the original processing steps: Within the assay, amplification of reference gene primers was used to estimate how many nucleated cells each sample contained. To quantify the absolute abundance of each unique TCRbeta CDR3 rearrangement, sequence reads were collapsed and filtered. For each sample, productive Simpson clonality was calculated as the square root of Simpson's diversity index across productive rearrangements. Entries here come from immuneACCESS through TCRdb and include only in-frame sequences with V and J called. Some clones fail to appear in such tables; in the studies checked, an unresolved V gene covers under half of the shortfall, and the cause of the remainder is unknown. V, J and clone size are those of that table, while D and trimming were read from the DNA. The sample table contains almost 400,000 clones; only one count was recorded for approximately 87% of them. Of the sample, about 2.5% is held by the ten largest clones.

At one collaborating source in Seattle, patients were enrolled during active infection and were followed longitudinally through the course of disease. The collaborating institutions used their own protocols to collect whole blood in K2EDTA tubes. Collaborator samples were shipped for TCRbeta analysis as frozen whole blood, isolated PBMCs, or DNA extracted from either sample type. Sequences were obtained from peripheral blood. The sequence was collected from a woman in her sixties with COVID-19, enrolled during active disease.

The DNA reads TGTGCCAGTAGCCCAAACCCGCCAGGGGTGGTAGATACGCAGTATTTT. This codes for CASSPNPPGVVDTQYF. The rearranged segments are TRBV19 and TRBJ2-3; 6 matching bases give a weak D call of TRBD1. The CDR3 starts with the cysteine, ends with the phenylalanine, and has 16 residues. The DNA shown is the 48-base CDR3, in frame from base 1. The germline ends are 21 bases apart after V is trimmed by 6 bases and J by 5 bases. The germline V gene (reference sequence) yields LNHDA for CDR1 and SQIVND for CDR2.